This T cell receptor (beta chain) was sequenced for a study of blood T cell repertoires in COVID-19. Original methodology: The authors estimated nucleated cell counts from reference gene primer amplification. Method: immunoSEQ multiplex PCR; TCRdb's copy keeps in-frame clones and lacks some. V and J calls and clone size are those listed in that table; D and trimming were worked out from the DNA. The sample lists about 270,000 clones, 65% to 90% seen once, with 13% in the top ten. CDR1 and CDR2 from the germline V gene are SGHKS and YYEKEE (reference sequence). The CDR3 totals 16 residues. V shed 4 bases and J 9 bases; nucleotides not matched to a gene: 11.

Material for sequencing was peripheral blood. This sequence was found in a human donor in a cohort sampled during active COVID-19. The rearrangement joins TRBV5-5 to TRBJ1-6; 9 nucleotides agree with TRBD1. This CDR3 is CASSVGTGWEGSPLHF. CDR3 in DNA: TGTGCCAGCAGCGTCGGGACAGGGTGGGAAGGTTCACCCCTCCACTTT.